Listed below are T cell receptor beta chains from one sample, sequenced in a study of cytomegalovirus exposure and HLA in healthy donors. The repertoire was sequenced with immunoSEQ multiplex PCR; TCRdb's copy has only in-frame clones and lacks some. The table shows 150,000 to 200,000 clones, with about 80% occurring only once. The sample comprised PBMCs. The receptors come from a woman aged 50 to 60 in good health and CMV-seronegative. Each CDR3 is given with its conserved first and last residue. Rows give clone size only sometimes, using once, few, many, or a class for an expanded clone.

clone_size: NA; j_call: TRBJ1-3; v_call: TRBV28; cdr3_aa: CASTRPPSSGNTIYF
clone_size: NA; j_call: TRBJ2-2; v_call: TRBV5-4; cdr3_aa: CASSVGLHGGFGELFF
clone_size: NA; j_call: TRBJ1-2; v_call: TRBV6-1; cdr3_aa: CASSEGEGSVYGYTF
clone_size: few; j_call: TRBJ1-5; v_call: TRBV7-2; cdr3_aa: CASSARQGTQPQHF
clone_size: NA; j_call: TRBJ1-3; v_call: TRBV5-6; cdr3_aa: CASSSGNSGNTIYF
clone_size: NA; j_call: TRBJ1-3; v_call: TRBV11-2; cdr3_aa: CASSLDPPGTGGPSGNTIYF
clone_size: NA; j_call: TRBJ1-4; v_call: TRBV19; cdr3_aa: CASSIPQGINEKLFF
clone_size: NA; j_call: TRBJ2-7; v_call: TRBV28; cdr3_aa: CASSSGTSGRYEQYF
clone_size: NA; j_call: TRBJ1-3; v_call: TRBV25-1; cdr3_aa: CASSEQGRTIYF
clone_size: NA; j_call: TRBJ1-4; v_call: TRBV2; cdr3_aa: CASSREINEKLFF
clone_size: NA; j_call: TRBJ2-4; v_call: TRBV7-2; cdr3_aa: CASSFKKGQAIQYF
clone_size: NA; j_call: TRBJ1-3; v_call: TRBV21-1; cdr3_aa: CASSKEGVTGLLSSGNTIYF
clone_size: NA; j_call: TRBJ1-3; v_call: TRBV28; cdr3_aa: CASSLGSFSGNTIYF
clone_size: NA; j_call: TRBJ2-7; v_call: TRBV19; cdr3_aa: CASSGGQGPYEQYF
clone_size: NA; j_call: TRBJ1-2; v_call: TRBV28; cdr3_aa: CASSFPGSGYGYTF
clone_size: NA; j_call: TRBJ2-3; v_call: TRBV30; cdr3_aa: CAWSRERGGADTQYF
clone_size: few; j_call: TRBJ2-2; v_call: TRBV7-9; cdr3_aa: CASSLTSVGQSGELFF